Listed below are T cell receptor beta chains from one sample, sequenced in a study of T-cell reconstitution after alpha-beta-depleted transplantation in children. Via MiXCR, TCRdb re-called the PCR reads, giving one row per CDR3 protein. The sample includes about 160,000 distinct CDR3 sequences, around 10% of them seen just once. This specimen consisted of PBMCs, obtained before TCRalphabeta/CD19-depleted stem cell transplant. These receptor sequences come from a boy between 2 and 10 years old with acute myeloid leukemia, due to receive a stem cell transplant. CDR3s include the opening cysteine and the closing phenylalanine or tryptophan. The D gene is left open where the match is weak. Rows may omit the clone size; those that give it use once, few, many or a size class.

NA | many | TRBJ2-7 | TRBV2 | TGTGCCAGCGAGAGGCGGATATCCTCCTACGAGCAGTACTTC | CASERRISSYEQYF
NA | many | TRBJ1-1 | TRBV20-1 | TGCAGTGCTAGGTTAAGGCAGGGGAGCCGCATGAACACTGAAGCTTTCTTT | CSARLRQGSRMNTEAFF
TRBD1 | many | TRBJ1-1 | TRBV7-9 | TGTGCCAGCAGCTGGGGACAGGGTCTTGAAGCTTTCTTT | CASSWGQGLEAFF
NA | many | TRBJ2-1 | TRBV3-1 | TGTGCCAGCAGCCAAGATGCTAGTTTGCGGGAGCAGTTCTTC | CASSQDASLREQFF
NA | many | TRBJ2-1 | TRBV14 | TGTGCCAGCAGCCAAGCCCCTGGCGGTTCAAATGAGCAGTTCTTC | CASSQAPGGSNEQFF
TRBD1 | many | TRBJ2-3 | TRBV7-2 | TGTGCCAGCAGCTACCGACAGGGGTTAGCAGATACGCAGTATTTT | CASSYRQGLADTQYF
TRBD2 | many | TRBJ2-1 | TRBV7-2 | TGTGCCAGCAGCTTAGCGGCCGGGACTAGCGGCTACAATGAGCAGTTCTTC | CASSLAAGTSGYNEQFF
TRBD2 | many | TRBJ2-7 | TRBV20-1 | TGCAGTGGAACAGAAGCGGGAGGACTCTACGAGCAGTACTTC | CSGTEAGGLYEQYF
NA | many | TRBJ2-1 | TRBV20-1 | TGCAGTGCCCGAGGACGCAATGAGCAGTTCTTC | CSARGRNEQFF
TRBD2 | many | TRBJ2-3 | TRBV20-1 | TGCAGTCCGGGGGGGGCCTCAGATACGCAGTATTTT | CSPGGASDTQYF
NA | NA | TRBJ1-2 | TRBV12-3/TRBV12-4 | TGTGCCAGCAGTTTGATGAATTATGGCTACACCTTC | CASSLMNYGYTF
TRBD2 | NA | TRBJ2-1 | TRBV20-1 | TGCAGTGCTGCCAGTAGCGGGGGGGAAAGATACAATGAGCAGTTCTTC | CSAASSGGERYNEQFF
TRBD1 | many | TRBJ1-4 | TRBV6-1 | TGTGCCAGCAGTGAAGCTCCGGGACAGGGCGCAACTAATGAAAAACTGTTTTTT | CASSEAPGQGATNEKLFF
TRBD2 | many | TRBJ2-2 | TRBV10-2 | TGCGCCAGCAAGGTCCGCTTTAGCGGGGCTTATAACACCGGGGAGCTGTTTTTT | CASKVRFSGAYNTGELFF
NA | many | TRBJ2-3 | TRBV12-3/TRBV12-4 | TGTGCCAGCAGTTTAGCGGGACGGCCCGACACAGATACGCAGTATTTT | CASSLAGRPDTDTQYF
TRBD2 | many | TRBJ2-5 | TRBV3-1 | TGTGCCAGCAGCCCCCTAGCGGGAAAGCATCAAGAGACCCAGTACTTC | CASSPLAGKHQETQYF
TRBD1 | many | TRBJ1-4 | TRBV4-1 | TGCGCCAGCAGCCCCATCGCCGGGACAGATAATGAAAAACTGTTTTTT | CASSPIAGTDNEKLFF
NA | many | TRBJ2-4 | TRBV5-1 | TGCGCCAGCAGCTTGGAATCAGGGAAAAACATTCAGTACTTC | CASSLESGKNIQYF
NA | many | TRBJ1-2 | TRBV12-3/TRBV12-4 | TGTGCCAGCAGTTTAGAACCGGTCTATGGCTACACCTTC | CASSLEPVYGYTF
NA | many | TRBJ1-6 | TRBV3-1 | TGTGCCAGCAGCCCGCGCGACAGAGGGGGAAATTCACCCCTCCACTTT | CASSPRDRGGNSPLHF
NA | many | TRBJ1-4 | TRBV10-3 | TGTGCCATCAGTGAGTCAACTAATGAAAAACTGTTTTTT | CAISESTNEKLFF
NA | many | TRBJ1-2 | TRBV20-1 | TGCAGTGCTAGAGAAGTTACAGGCGCGCCATATGGCTACACCTTC | CSAREVTGAPYGYTF
NA | many | TRBJ2-3 | TRBV12-3/TRBV12-4 | TGTGCCAGCAACTCCCCGGACAGAGGGGGCACAGATACGCAGTATTTT | CASNSPDRGGTDTQYF
TRBD1 | many | TRBJ2-5 | TRBV20-1 | TGCAGTGCTTTTCGCAGGGGGCCCCAAGAGACCCAGTACTTC | CSAFRRGPQETQYF